The entry below describes one T cell receptor (beta chain). Its target is unknown. The data were taken from a study of beta chain features in type 1 diabetes. Whole-study findings and limits: When Type 1 diabetes patients were examined, their TCRB CDR3s proved moderately but significantly shorter in all four CD4+ subsets.

The study reverse transcribed the entire isolated RNA, so it sequenced expressed TCRB transcripts. Assay used: immunoSEQ multiplex PCR; TCRdb lists only in-frame clones, some missing. The profile shows more than 150,000 clones, approximately 9.1% of them singletons. The clonotype originates from a woman aged 30 to 39 with type 1 diabetes. The sequencing input was central memory CD4+ T cells from blood.

CDR3 sequence reads: CASSFGTGSSYEQYF. The CDR3 region has the DNA TGTGCCAGCAGCTTCGGGACAGGGAGCTCCTACGAGCAGTACTTC. The chain uses TRBV11-2 and TRBJ2-7, with 9 bases fitting TRBD1. Germline CDR1 is SGHAT and CDR2 is FQNNGV. Trimming took 3 bases from V and 0 from J; bases not matched to a gene: 3. The CDR3 is made up of 15 amino acids.